A selection of T cell receptor beta chains follows, all from one sample in a study of T cell responses to AZD1222 COVID-19 vaccine. Profiled with immunoSEQ multiplex PCR; TCRdb holds only in-frame clones, not every one. The sample consists of some 200,000 clones, approximately 92% of them appearing once. Source: peripheral blood, taken 28 days after the second dose of the MenACWY control vaccine. The receptors here all came from an adult who received the MenACWY meningococcal vaccine as a control. CDR3s include the opening cysteine and the closing phenylalanine or tryptophan. A D gene is named only where the DNA matches it firmly. Only some rows state a clone size, as once, few, many or a class for expanded clones.

abundance	j_gene	v_gene	d_gene	CDR3nt	CDR3aa
-	TRBJ1-2	TRBV10-3	-	TGTGCCATCGGGGGGGGCGATTTCGGCGGCTATGGCTACACCTTC	CAIGGGDFGGYGYTF
-	TRBJ1-5	TRBV5-1	-	TGCGCCAGCAGCTTGGAAAGGGGGGATCAGCCCCAGCATTTT	CASSLERGDQPQHF
-	TRBJ1-2	TRBV5-6	TRBD1	TGTGCCAGCAGCTTGCTCCCACAGGGGTTGGGCTATGGCTACACCTTC	CASSLLPQGLGYGYTF
-	TRBJ2-5	TRBV27	-	TGTGCCAGCAGTTTACAAGGATTAGGGTTCGAGACCCAGTACTTC	CASSLQGLGFETQYF
-	TRBJ1-4	TRBV5-1	TRBD1	TGCGCCAGCAGCTCTCGGACAGGGAAAGGTGAAAAACTGTTTTTT	CASSSRTGKGEKLFF
-	TRBJ2-5	TRBV2	TRBD2	TGTGCCAGCAGTGGGACTAGCGGGAGGGCCGTGGAGACCCAGTACTTC	CASSGTSGRAVETQYF
-	TRBJ2-1	TRBV12-3/TRBV12-4	TRBD2	TGTGCCAGCAGGGGACTAGACAATGAGCAGTTCTTC	CASRGLDNEQFF
-	TRBJ1-3	TRBV5-6	TRBD1	TGTGCCAGCAGCCTGGGACAGAACACCATATATTTT	CASSLGQNTIYF
-	TRBJ1-4	TRBV7-2	-	TGTGCCAGCAGCTTAACCAGGGGAAATGAAAAACTGTTTTTT	CASSLTRGNEKLFF
-	TRBJ2-3	TRBV7-9	TRBD2	TGTGCCAGCAGCTTACCGGGACTAGCGGGAGAAGCGCAGTATTTT	CASSLPGLAGEAQYF
once	TRBJ1-2	TRBV30	-	TGTGCCTGGAGCCGAACCCCGGGACACTATTCTAACTATGGCTACACCTTC	CAWSRTPGHYSNYGYTF
-	TRBJ2-7	TRBV11-3	TRBD2	TGTGCCAGCAGCTTAGGTGCTAGCGGGAGCGACGAGCAGTACTTC	CASSLGASGSDEQYF
-	TRBJ2-7	TRBV7-2	TRBD1	TGTGCCAGCAGCTCTTTAAGAGGGACAGCCACCTACGAGCAGTACTTC	CASSSLRGTATYEQYF
-	TRBJ1-5	TRBV11-3	-	TGTGCCAGCAGCTCCTGGCCTAAAAGGACACTAAGAGGGGATCAGCCCCAGCATTTT	CASSSWPKRTLRGDQPQHF
-	TRBJ2-5	TRBV7-2	-	TGTGCCAGCAGCTCGGCTAGGGAGACCCAGTACTTC	CASSSARETQYF
-	TRBJ2-5	TRBV7-2	TRBD1	TGTGCCAGCACCGAAATGGGGACAGGGGGGAAGACCCAGTACTTC	CASTEMGTGGKTQYF
-	TRBJ2-3	TRBV15	-	TGTGCCACCAGCCAACACCGGGATACGCAGTATTTT	CATSQHRDTQYF
-	TRBJ2-7	TRBV11-3	TRBD1	TGTGCCAGCAGCCCGGGACAGGGGTTGGAGGAGCAGTACTTC	CASSPGQGLEEQYF
-	TRBJ2-1	TRBV19	TRBD2	TGTGCCAGTAGTATCCCGGACGGCGGGAGGAGAAATGAGCAGTTCTTC	CASSIPDGGRRNEQFF
-	TRBJ1-6	TRBV3-1/TRBV3-2	TRBD1	TGTGCCAGCAGTCAAGGGGTAGTTTTTGCAGGGGGCTCCTATAATTCACCCCTCCACTTT	CASSQGVVFAGGSYNSPLHF
-	TRBJ2-5	TRBV20-1	-	TGCAGTGCTGCACACGAAGAGACCCAGTACTTC	CSAAHEETQYF
-	TRBJ2-3	TRBV15	-	TGTGCCACCAGCAGATCGGCCATAGTAACAGATACGCAGTATTTT	CATSRSAIVTDTQYF
-	TRBJ1-2	TRBV19	-	TGTGCCAGTACTTGGGGGGCGCTTGGCTACACCTTC	CASTWGALGYTF
-	TRBJ2-1	TRBV20-1	-	TGCAGTGCTAGCGGGAGACGTGAGCAGTTCTTC	CSASGRREQFF
-	TRBJ2-3	TRBV10-3	-	TGTGCCATCATGGGGACTGGGGCTAGCACAGATACGCAGTATTTT	CAIMGTGASTDTQYF
-	TRBJ2-1	TRBV7-9	-	TGTGCCAGCAGCTTAGCAGGGGGGTACAATGAGCAGTTCTTC	CASSLAGGYNEQFF
-	TRBJ2-5	TRBV11-2	TRBD1	TGTGCCAGCAGTCAGGACAGGGTGGGGGAGACCCAGTACTTC	CASSQDRVGETQYF